A single sample gave rise to the 11 T cell receptor beta chains below, sequenced in a study of T cells in Graves' hyperthyroidism and ophthalmopathy. RNA transcripts were the template for amplifying TCR beta CDR3 regions. A first-round RT-PCR of the TCR CDR3 used the HTBI primer set. One entry per CDR3 protein, called by TCRdb with MiXCR from the multiplex PCR reads. Of hundreds of thousands of distinct CDR3 sequences in the sample, about 17% were seen once. The sample taken for sequencing was blood. These TCRs come from a woman aged 60-70 years with Graves' ophthalmopathy.

This clonotype was seen at least ten times. The rearrangement links TRBV7-8 to TRBJ1-1; the D gene is possibly TRBD1 (5 bases). Trimming took 5 bases from V and 0 from J, leaving 13 bases between them. Germline V CDR1 and CDR2: SGHVS, FQNEAQ. The CDR3 is 15 amino acids. CDR3 region: CASSLGDNMNTEAFF. For the CDR3, the DNA is TGTGCCAGCAGCCTGGGGGATAACATGAACACTGAAGCTTTCTTT.

This clonotype was counted a few times. Just one base apart from a much larger clone, this may be a read error. The chain links TRBV6-2 or TRBV6-3 to TRBJ1-5; D uncertain. Germline values: CDR1 MNHEY, CDR2 SVGEGT. Trimming removed 2 bases at V and 2 bases at J, with 1 base between. The CDR3 covers 12 residues. The CDR3 DNA sequence: TGTGCCAGCAGTTACGGCAATCAGCCCCAGCATTTT. It specifies CASSYGNQPQHF.

In its sample, this clonotype was seen many times. The chain recombines TRBV20-1 with TRBJ1-3, with D hard to call. The V end was cut by 1 base, the J end by 0 bases, with 10 bases between. The CDR3 sequence is 15 residues long. Germline CDR1 is DFQATT and CDR2 is SNEGSKA (reference sequence). The CDR3 nucleotides read TGCAGTGCTAGAGGCGACCCCACCTCTGGAAACACCATATATTTT. Translation gives CSARGDPTSGNTIYF.

This clonotype has a handful of counts. The CDR3 DNA reads TGTGCCAGCAGCCCCGGGCACGGCAGCCAAGAGACCCAGTACTTC. Translated: CASSPGHGSQETQYF. The chain joins TRBV9 to TRBJ2-5; D gene uncertain. Germline values: CDR1 SGDLS, CDR2 YYNGEE. This CDR3 has 15 residues. V gave up 4 bases and J gave up 1 base, with 14 bases separating them.

A word on this clonotype: This may be a read error: a much more frequent sequence differs by one nucleotide. This chain uses TRBV18 with TRBJ1-2; 8 bases line up with TRBD1. The CDR3 has 14 residues. Germline CDR1 KGHSH, CDR2 LQKENI. The CDR3 region is CASSRTGLSYGCTF. The CDR3 nucleotides read TGTGCCAGCTCACGGACAGGGCTCAGCTATGGCTGCACCTTC.

This clonotype has at least ten counts. This chain links TRBV2 with TRBJ2-5; 15 bases align to TRBD2. This CDR3 comprises 17 residues. V shed 6 bases, J shed 1 base, and the junction held 6 bases outside the gene matches. CDR1 and CDR2 from the germline V gene are SNHLY and FYNNEI. The CDR3 spells CASSEGLAGGGQETQYF. The CDR3 DNA reads TGTGCCAGCAGCGAGGGACTAGCGGGAGGAGGCCAAGAGACCCAGTACTTC.

This clonotype was detected ten times or more. V and J are TRBV2 and TRBJ2-1, with D perhaps matching TRBD2 (5 bases). The CDR3 is 14 residues long. The ends were cut back, 2 bases at V and 9 bases at J, with 14 bases in the middle. Germline CDR1 reads SNHLY; CDR2 reads FYNNEI. The CDR3 sequence: CASSERWEISEQFF. CDR3 nucleotides: TGTGCCAGCAGTGAAAGGTGGGAGATAAGTGAGCAGTTCTTC.

The chain recombines TRBV6-1 with TRBJ2-7; 11 bases line up with TRBD2. Germline CDR1 is MNHNS and CDR2 is SASEGT. Trimming cost V 6 bases and J 7 bases; bases outside gene matches: 8. The CDR3 covers 14 residues. The DNA for the CDR3 is TGTGCCAGCAGCAAACTAGCGGGAGTAGGGGAGCAGTACTTC. This translates into CASSKLAGVGEQYF.

This clonotype occurred a few times. V and J are TRBV30 and TRBJ2-3; 8 bases map to TRBD1. The J segment lost 0 bases and the V segment lost 4 bases, leaving 9 bases of the junction unmatched. Germline V gives CDR1 GTSNPN, CDR2 SVGIG (reference sequence). CDR3 size: 16 residues. The CDR3 loop is CAWIPGGLLSTDTQYF. The CDR3 DNA is TGTGCCTGGATCCCAGGGGGCCTACTTAGCACAGATACGCAGTATTTT.

This clonotype was seen a handful of times. This chain connects TRBV20-1 to TRBJ1-6; 9 bases are shared with TRBD1. The CDR3 runs 17 residues. V was pared by 3 bases and J by 4 bases, with 10 bases of the junction left unmatched. CDR1 and CDR2 from the germline V gene are DFQATT and SNEGSKA (reference sequence). The CDR3 nucleotides are TGCAGTGCTAGGGCGGGACAGGGCCAGGTTTATAATTCACCCCTCCACTTT. Residues: CSARAGQGQVYNSPLHF.

This clonotype was observed at least ten times. The chain couples TRBV2 to TRBJ2-7, with D maybe TRBD1 (6 bases). Germline values: CDR1 SNHLY, CDR2 FYNNEI. The CDR3 totals 13 residues. V was pared by 3 bases and J by 3 bases, with 9 bases between. In nucleotides, the CDR3 is TGTGCCAGCAGTGACCCAGGGGTCTACGAGCAGTACTTC. Its translation: CASSDPGVYEQYF.